A selection of T cell receptor beta chains follows, all from one sample in a study of graft-versus-host responses after intestinal transplantation. Their recognized antigens are unknown. Generated by immunoSEQ multiplex PCR, the TCRdb table keeps only in-frame clones and is missing some. Of over 65,000 clones detected, under 95% appear once; the ten largest clones hold 6.5% to 8.5%. The starting material was unstimulated CD8+ T cells sorted from spleen or lymph node cells, obtained before transplant. The receptors were gathered from a human donor who was the organ donor for an intestinal transplant. The CDR3 runs from the conserved cysteine through the conserved F or W. D genes are given only for firm matches. Size values are once, few and many counts, or a class for expanded clones, and some rows have none.

d_call clone_size j_call v_call cdr3_aa cdr3_nt
TRBD2 - TRBJ2-7 TRBV25-1 CASSDPAGGPYEQYF TGTGCCAGCAGTGACCCAGCGGGGGGCCCCTACGAGCAGTACTTC
TRBD1 - TRBJ1-1 TRBV9 CASSVVTGEMNTEAFF TGTGCCAGCAGCGTAGTGACAGGGGAAATGAACACTGAAGCTTTCTTT
- few TRBJ2-1 TRBV9 CASSVSEFFNEQFF TGTGCCAGCAGCGTATCGGAGTTTTTCAATGAGCAGTTCTTC
TRBD1 - TRBJ1-5 TRBV6-5 CASRRTGAGQPQHF TGTGCCAGCAGGCGGACAGGGGCCGGGCAGCCCCAGCATTTT
- - TRBJ1-5 TRBV7-8 CASSLDFPVGQPQHF TGTGCCAGCAGCTTAGATTTCCCAGTTGGTCAGCCCCAGCATTTT
- once TRBJ2-7 TRBV18 CASSPGRLGFDPYEQYF TGTGCCAGCTCACCAGGCAGATTGGGCTTTGATCCCTACGAGCAGTACTTC
TRBD1 - TRBJ2-2 TRBV10-3 CAISGGQGSTGELFF TGTGCCATCAGTGGGGGACAGGGGAGCACCGGGGAGCTGTTTTTT
TRBD2 once TRBJ2-7 TRBV7-2 CASSFTSVYEQYF TGTGCCAGCAGCTTCACTAGCGTGTACGAGCAGTACTTC
- once TRBJ2-7 TRBV27 CASSPAKTGSPYEQYF TGTGCCAGCAGTCCGGCCAAGACAGGATCTCCTTACGAGCAGTACTTC
- once TRBJ2-7 TRBV5-5 CASSSGASYEQYF TGTGCCAGCAGCTCTGGGGCCTCCTACGAGCAGTACTTC
- - TRBJ1-2 TRBV12-5 CASEDSAFYGYTF TGTGCTAGTGAAGATTCGGCTTTTTATGGCTACACCTTC
- - TRBJ1-1 TRBV19 CASTPTTVHLNTEAFF TGTGCCAGTACCCCCACGACGGTGCACTTGAACACTGAAGCTTTCTTT